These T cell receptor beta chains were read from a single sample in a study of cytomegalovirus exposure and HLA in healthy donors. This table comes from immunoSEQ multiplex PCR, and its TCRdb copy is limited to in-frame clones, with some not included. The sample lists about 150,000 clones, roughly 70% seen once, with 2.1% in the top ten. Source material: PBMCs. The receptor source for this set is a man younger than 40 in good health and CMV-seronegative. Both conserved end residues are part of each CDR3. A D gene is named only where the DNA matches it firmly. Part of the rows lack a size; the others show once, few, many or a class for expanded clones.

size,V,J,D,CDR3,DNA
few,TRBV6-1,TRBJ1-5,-,CASSESPLRGRNQPQHF,TGTGCCAGCAGTGAATCACCGTTGCGGGGGCGGAATCAGCCCCAGCATTTT
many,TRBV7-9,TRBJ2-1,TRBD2,CASSLLRGAPNEQFF,TGTGCCAGCAGCTTACTGCGGGGGGCCCCCAATGAGCAGTTCTTC
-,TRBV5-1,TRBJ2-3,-,CASSLLTGGPDTQYF,TGCGCCAGCAGCTTGTTAACCGGAGGTCCAGATACGCAGTATTTT
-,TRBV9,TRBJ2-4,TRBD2,CASSANRGGWGNIQYF,TGTGCCAGCAGCGCAAATCGGGGGGGCTGGGGGAACATTCAGTACTTC
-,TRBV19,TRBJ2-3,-,CASSRGPTDTQYF,TGTGCCAGTAGTAGGGGGCCCACAGATACGCAGTATTTT
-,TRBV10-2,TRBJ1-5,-,CASSPVSSNQPQHF,TGCGCCAGCAGCCCCGTGAGTAGCAATCAGCCCCAGCATTTT
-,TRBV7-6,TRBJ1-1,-,CASSLTAGVNTEAFF,TGTGCCAGCAGCTTAACGGCAGGGGTGAACACTGAAGCTTTCTTT
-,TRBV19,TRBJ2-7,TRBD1,CATRGDSPEQYF,TGTGCCACCAGAGGGGACAGTCCTGAGCAGTACTTC
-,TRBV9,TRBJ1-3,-,CASSATVSGNTIYF,TGTGCCAGCAGCGCGACAGTCAGTGGAAACACCATATATTTT
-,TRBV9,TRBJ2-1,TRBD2,CASSVAGTSRSEQFF,TGTGCCAGCAGCGTAGCTGGGACTAGCAGGAGTGAGCAGTTCTTC
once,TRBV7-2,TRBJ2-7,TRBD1,CASSLTGTGEQYF,TGTGCCAGCAGCTTAACCGGGACAGGCGAGCAGTACTTC
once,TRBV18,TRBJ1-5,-,CASRAGGGQPQHF,TGTGCCAGCAGAGCGGGGGGCGGTCAGCCCCAGCATTTT
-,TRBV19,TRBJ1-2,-,CASSIKLRSGYTF,TGTGCCAGTAGTATCAAGTTACGGAGTGGCTACACCTTC
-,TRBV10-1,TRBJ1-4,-,CASSECQADSEEKLFF,TGCGCCAGCAGTGAATGTCAAGCGGATTCGGAGGAAAAACTGTTTTTT
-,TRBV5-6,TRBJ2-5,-,CASSLGHGETQYF,TGTGCCAGCAGCTTAGGCCACGGGGAGACCCAGTACTTC
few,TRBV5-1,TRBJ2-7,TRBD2,CASSLEASGGAGEQYF,TGCGCCAGCAGCTTGGAGGCTAGCGGGGGGGCCGGGGAGCAGTACTTC
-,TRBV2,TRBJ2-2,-,CASSDGLGTGELFF,TGTGCCAGCAGTGACGGACTTGGGACCGGGGAGCTGTTTTTT
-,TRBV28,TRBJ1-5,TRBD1,CASSPIKDRGSRQPQHF,TGTGCCAGCAGTCCTATAAAGGACAGGGGTTCTCGGCAGCCCCAGCATTTT
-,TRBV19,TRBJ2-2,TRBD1,CASSWGTGLTGELFF,TGTGCCAGTAGTTGGGGGACAGGGTTGACCGGGGAGCTGTTTTTT
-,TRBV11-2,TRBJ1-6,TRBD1,CASSFGTGGFHSPLHF,TGTGCCAGCAGCTTTGGGACAGGGGGTTTCCATTCACCCCTCCACTTT
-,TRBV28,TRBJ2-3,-,CASSLLTSTDTQYF,TGTGCCAGCAGTTTGCTCACTAGCACAGATACGCAGTATTTT
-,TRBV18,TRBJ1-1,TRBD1,CASSPPGQDDEAFF,TGTGCCAGCTCACCTCCCGGACAGGACGATGAAGCTTTCTTT
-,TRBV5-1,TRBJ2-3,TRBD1,CASSLEGARTDTQYF,TGCGCCAGCAGCTTAGAGGGGGCCCGCACAGATACGCAGTATTTT
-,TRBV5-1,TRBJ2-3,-,CASSLRGTITDTQYF,TGCGCCAGCAGCTTGCGGGGAACAATAACAGATACGCAGTATTTT
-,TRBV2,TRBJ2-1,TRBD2,CASTGGSSYNEQFF,TGTGCCAGCACCGGCGGGAGCTCCTACAATGAGCAGTTCTTC
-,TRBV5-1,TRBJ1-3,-,CASSFGQSSGNTIYF,TGCGCCAGCAGTTTTGGACAGAGCTCTGGAAACACCATATATTTT
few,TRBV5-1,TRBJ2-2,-,CASSLFKPNTGELFF,TGCGCCAGCAGCTTGTTTAAGCCTAACACCGGGGAGCTGTTTTTT
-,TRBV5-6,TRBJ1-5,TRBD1,CASSLGTGHNQPQHF,TGTGCCAGCAGCTTGGGGACAGGGCACAATCAGCCCCAGCATTTT
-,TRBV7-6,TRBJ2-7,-,CASSLGPGYEQYF,TGTGCCAGCAGCTTAGGTCCGGGGTACGAGCAGTACTTC
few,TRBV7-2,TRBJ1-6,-,CASSLVSGRASPLHF,TGTGCCAGCAGCTTGGTATCAGGGAGGGCTTCACCCCTCCACTTT
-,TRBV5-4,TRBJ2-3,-,CASSLGERRSTDTQYF,TGTGCCAGCAGCTTGGGAGAGCGGCGTAGCACAGATACGCAGTATTTT
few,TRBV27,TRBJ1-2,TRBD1,CASSPTGRLRDGYTF,TGTGCCAGCAGTCCGACAGGGAGGTTGCGAGATGGCTACACCTTC
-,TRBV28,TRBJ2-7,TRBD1,CASSPLTGKYEQYF,TGTGCCAGCAGTCCGCTGACAGGGAAGTACGAGCAGTACTTC
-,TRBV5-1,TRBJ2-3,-,CASSAGQPGGDTQYF,TGCGCCAGCAGTGCGGGACAGCCTGGAGGTGATACGCAGTATTTT
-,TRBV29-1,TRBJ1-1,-,CSVQTGRGTEAFF,TGCAGCGTTCAGACAGGAAGAGGGACTGAAGCTTTCTTT
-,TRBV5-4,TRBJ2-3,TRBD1,CASSSPGQHTDTQYF,TGTGCCAGCAGCTCGCCGGGACAGCACACAGATACGCAGTATTTT
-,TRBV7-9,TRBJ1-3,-,CASSPGSVIGGNTIYF,TGTGCCAGCAGCCCCGGGTCGGTGATTGGTGGAAACACCATATATTTT
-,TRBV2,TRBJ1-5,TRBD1,CASTGQTSNQPQHF,TGTGCCAGCACGGGACAGACTAGCAATCAGCCCCAGCATTTT
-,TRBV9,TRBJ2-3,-,CASSAIADTQYF,TGTGCCAGCAGCGCAATAGCAGATACGCAGTATTTT
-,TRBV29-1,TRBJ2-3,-,CSVSGGFYTDTQYF,TGCAGCGTTTCGGGCGGGTTCTACACAGATACGCAGTATTTT